This T cell receptor (beta chain) was identified in a study of regulatory T cells in long-lasting Graves disease. CDR3-region Arm-PCR and iRepertoire HTBI primers produced the TCR beta libraries. TCRdb re-analysed the multiplex PCR reads in MiXCR, keeping a single row per CDR3 protein. The data contain 400,000 to 500,000 distinct CDR3 sequences, around 20% of them seen just once; the ten biggest clones take up roughly an eighth. The time point denotes: persistent/refractory GD, antithyroid drugs over 5 years with positive TRAb. There was RNA extracted from PBMCs, and the TCR library was made from it. Many counts were recorded for this clonotype. The specimen was peripheral blood mononuclear cells (PBMCs), collected when the disease was refractory, from a patient treated with antithyroid drugs. This clonotype was sampled from a female donor with Graves disease.

This chain's CDR3 is CATSEGPSTEAFF. CDR3 nucleotides: TGTGCCACCAGTGAGGGACCGAGCACTGAAGCTTTCTTT. The V gene is TRBV24-1, the J gene TRBJ1-1; a weak D match, TRBD1 (5 bases). The CDR3 runs 13 residues. Between the trimmed V and J ends, which lost 4 bases and 4 bases, there was a span of 9 bases. Germline V gives CDR1 KGHDR, CDR2 SFDVKD.